The 20 T cell receptor beta chains reported below all come from one sample, sequenced in a study of chemoradiotherapy in HPV16-positive cancers. TCRdb keeps only in-frame clones here, not all; method: immunoSEQ multiplex PCR. The sample has around 7,400 clones; about 74% are singletons. The sample was tumor tissue, taken from a patient who underwent chemoradiotherapy. The receptors shown here come from a human donor with HPV-associated anogenital cancer.

The CDR3 loop reads CAITPRDSSYNSPLHF. As DNA, the CDR3 is TGTGCCATTACCCCTCGGGACAGTTCTTATAATTCACCCCTCCACTTT. The chain couples TRBV2 to TRBJ1-6; 7 bases are a match to TRBD1. The CDR3 has 16 amino acids. Trimming removed 10 bases from V and 4 bases from J; junction bases left unmatched: 13. Germline CDR1 SNHLY, CDR2 FYNNEI.

This clone was counted a few times. The chain couples TRBV10-2 to TRBJ2-5, with D possibly TRBD1 on 6 matching bases. The CDR3 consists of 14 residues. V lost 4 bases, J lost 2 bases, and 11 bases lay in between. Germline V gene data show CDR1 as WSHSY and CDR2 as SAAADI. CDR3 coding DNA: TGCGCCAGCAGTGTCTCCGGACAGCAAGAGACCCAGTACTTC. Protein product: CASSVSGQQETQYF.

The J gene is TRBJ2-2, the V gene TRBV5-1; D possibly uses TRBD1 or TRBD2 (6 bases each). The V end lost 0 bases, the J end lost 0 bases, and 9 bases lay between the germline ends. The CDR3 covers 16 residues. The germline V gene encodes CDR1 SGHRS and CDR2 YFSETQ. CDR3: CASSLDGGPNTGELFF. The DNA of the CDR3 is TGCGCCAGCAGCTTGGATGGGGGGCCGAACACCGGGGAGCTGTTTTTT.

The rearrangement links TRBV29-1 to TRBJ2-5; a weak D match, TRBD1 (6 bases). The CDR3 is 13 residues long. Between the trimmed V and J ends, which lost 1 base and 1 base, there was a span of 7 bases. Germline V gene sequence: CDR1 SQVTM, CDR2 ANQGSEA. The chain's CDR3 is CSVEGGPQETQYF. The DNA for the CDR3 is TGCAGCGTTGAAGGGGGGCCCCAAGAGACCCAGTACTTC.

The chain uses TRBV10-2 and TRBJ2-7; no clear D gene. Trimming removed 4 bases at V and 3 bases at J, with 13 bases between. This CDR3 region has 14 residues. Germline V CDR1 and CDR2: WSHSY, SAAADI. Here the CDR3 DNA reads TGCGCCAGCAGTGTTGAGGCCCCAAACTACGAGCAGTACTTC. It encodes CASSVEAPNYEQYF.

The chain recombines TRBV11-2 with TRBJ1-5; D possibly corresponds to TRBD1 (5 bases). Germline V lookup: CDR1 SGHAT, CDR2 FQNNGV. V was shortened by 0 bases and J by 6 bases, with 9 bases between the two germline ends. This CDR3 has 14 residues. CDR3 protein: CASSLDPGTQPQHF. The CDR3 nucleotides read TGTGCCAGCAGCTTAGACCCAGGGACTCAGCCCCAGCATTTT.

This chain uses TRBV29-1 with TRBJ1-2, with D maybe TRBD1 (5 bases). Trimming took off 5 bases at V and 5 bases at J, with 21 bases between the two ends. Per the germline V gene, CDR1 is SQVTM and CDR2 is ANQGSEA. This CDR3 spans 15 amino acids. In DNA, the CDR3 is TGCAGCGTTCACCCCCCCGTGGGGACTCCTTATGGCTACACCTTC. It specifies CSVHPPVGTPYGYTF.

This sequence joins TRBV6-1 and TRBJ1-1; 9 positions agree with TRBD1. Germline lookup yields CDR1 MNHNS and CDR2 SASEGT. The CDR3 is made up of 13 amino acids. Unmatched junction bases numbered 5, after V lost 8 bases and J lost 4 bases. In nucleotides, the CDR3 is TGTGCCAGCGTGGGGGACAGGGTCACTGAAGCTTTCTTT. Amino acid sequence: CASVGDRVTEAFF.

This clone was observed a handful of times. The chain combines TRBV7-9 with TRBJ1-2; D unresolved. Germline V gene lookup returns CDR1 SEHNR and CDR2 FQNEAQ (reference sequence). The CDR3 totals 12 residues. V lost 3 bases and J 5 bases, leaving 7 bases between the germline ends. The CDR3: CASSFSDYGYTF. CDR3 in DNA: TGTGCCAGCAGCTTTTCGGATTATGGCTACACCTTC.

The chain has TRBV29-1 and TRBJ1-1; D uncertain. The CDR3 is made up of 10 amino acids. Germline CDR1 reads SQVTM; CDR2 reads ANQGSEA. V was clipped by 7 bases and J by 3 bases, with 6 bases between them. DNA for the CDR3: TGCAGCGGTAGACACACTGAAGCTTTCTTT. Amino acid sequence: CSGRHTEAFF.

V usage is TRBV18 and J usage is TRBJ2-1; the match to TRBD1 covers 7 bases. With V trimmed by 6 bases and J by 10 bases, 6 bases remained unmatched. Germline CDR1 and CDR2: KGHSH and LQKENI. The CDR3 consists of 12 residues. The CDR3, as DNA: TGTGCCAGCTCGGGACAGCGTGAAGAGCAGTTCTTC. Amino acids: CASSGQREEQFF.

This chain uses TRBV4-1 with TRBJ1-2, with 8 positions matching TRBD1. Germline V gene data show CDR1 as MGHRA and CDR2 as YSYEKL. Germline trimming cut 1 base from V and 3 bases from J; bases unmatched to any gene: 4. The CDR3 runs to 15 residues. The CDR3 DNA is TGCGCCAGCAGCCAAGGGGACAGGCTCGACTATGGCTACACCTTC. It is translated as CASSQGDRLDYGYTF.

The CDR3 bases are TGTGCCAGCAGCCGGGACGGTTCTAACTATGGCTACACCTTC. It is translated as CASSRDGSNYGYTF. The chain couples TRBV7-9 to TRBJ1-2, with D possibly being TRBD1 (5 bases). The V end was cut by 5 bases, the J end by 0 bases, with 10 bases between. Per germline, CDR1 SEHNR and CDR2 FQNEAQ (reference sequence). The CDR3 runs to 14 residues.

J is TRBJ1-3 and V is TRBV28; no clear D. Germline V gene data show CDR1 as MDHEN and CDR2 as SYDVKM. Trimming stripped 7 bases from V and 9 bases from J, with 13 bases between. CDR3 size: 12 residues. The CDR3 bases are TGTGCCAGCACCACCCCCAGTGGCACCATATATTTT. It encodes CASTTPSGTIYF.

V and J are TRBV7-3 and TRBJ1-2; D gene uncertain. V lost 2 bases and J lost 4, with 11 bases in between. Germline V lookup: CDR1 SGHTA, CDR2 FQGTGA. The CDR3 is 14 amino acids. The CDR3 sequence is CASSLGLVIYGYTF. The CDR3 DNA is TGTGCCAGCAGCTTAGGCCTGGTTATCTATGGCTACACCTTC.

This chain connects TRBV4-1 to TRBJ1-2, with TRBD1 identical over 7 bases. The trim removed 0 bases at V and 7 bases at J, leaving 2 bases unmatched. CDR1 is MGHRA and CDR2 is YSYEKL in the germline V gene. This CDR3 is built from 13 residues. The CDR3 sequence: CASSQEQGFGYTF. CDR3 nucleotide sequence: TGCGCCAGCAGCCAAGAACAGGGGTTTGGCTACACCTTC.

The chain carries TRBV25-1 and TRBJ1-2; D is undetermined. Germline loops: CDR1 MGHDK, CDR2 SYGVNS. The ends were cut back, 3 bases at V and 5 bases at J, with 4 bases in the middle. The CDR3 has 11 residues. Written as DNA, the CDR3 is TGTGCCAGCAGTGACTGGTATGGCTACACCTTC. It codes for CASSDWYGYTF.

V is TRBV15 and J is TRBJ2-7; TRBD2 matches at 9 bases. CDR3 length: 17 amino acids. V gave up 0 bases and J gave up 0 bases; unmatched junction bases: 6. In germline, CDR1 is LNHNV, CDR2 YYDKDF (reference sequence). The CDR3 DNA reads TGTGCCACCAGCAGAGATTGGGGCGGGGGGGGCTCCTACGAGCAGTACTTC. Residues: CATSRDWGGGGSYEQYF. Full variable domain (rest looked up from reference TRBV15 and TRBJ2-7): DAMVIQNPRYQVTQFGKPVTLSCSQTLNHNVMYWYQQKSSQAPKLLFHYYDKDFNNEADTPDNFQSRRPNTSFCFLDIRSPGLGDTAMYLCATSRDWGGGGSYEQYFGPGTRLTVT.

The CDR3 DNA reads as TGTGCCAGCAGCGTAGAAGGGGGTACGCACACTGAAGCTTTCTTT. The encoded protein is CASSVEGGTHTEAFF. The rearrangement joins TRBV9 to TRBJ1-1, with a possible D match to TRBD1 (6 bases). The CDR3 runs to 15 residues. The V gene lost 0 bases and the J gene lost 3 bases, with 12 bases spanning the gap. Germline-derived CDR1 and CDR2 are SGDLS and YYNGEE.

This clone was counted between two and nine times. The chain uses TRBV28 and TRBJ1-6, with a tentative D call TRBD1 (6 bases). Germline-derived CDR1 and CDR2 are MDHEN and SYDVKM. CDR3 length: 13 amino acids. V dropped 6 bases and J dropped 9 bases, with 12 bases sitting between them. Written as DNA, the CDR3 is TGTGCCAGCAGCCTACTACAGGGTTCACCCCTCCACTTT. It translates to CASSLLQGSPLHF.